Sequencing of this TCR beta chain was carried out in a study of a mutant IDH1 vaccine in newly diagnosed glioma. Stated time point: week 23, last vaccination. Alongside topical imiquimod, each dose of vaccine comprised 300 ug of mutant IDH1 20-mer peptide. Overall study results and limits: Vaccination induced immune responses in around 93% of patients.

Clones were sequenced by immunoSEQ multiplex PCR, and TCRdb holds only the in-frame ones, with some missing. The sample contains roughly 43,000 clones, approximately 84% of which appear only once. Details on this clone: Its antigen is undetermined.

The receptor's source is a young woman with glioma. Some clones in this sample may be carry-over from other donors' samples. Sequencing used PBMCs, obtained from a glioma patient whose treatment included an IDH1 peptide vaccine.

DNA of the CDR3: TGTGCCAGCAGCTTAAAACTAGCCCACAATGAGCAGTTCTTC. It codes for CASSLKLAHNEQFF. The chain carries TRBV7-8 and TRBJ2-1; TRBD2 is a possible D gene (6 bases). Germline loops: CDR1 SGHVS, CDR2 FQNEAQ. This CDR3 is 14 amino acids long. With 2 bases removed from V and 5 bases from J, the gap between germline ends came to 10 bases.